This TCR beta chain was observed in a study of blood T cell repertoires in COVID-19. Study details: T cells, B-cell-depleted T cells, or PBMCs supplied cDNA or gDNA.

Participants spanned ages about 18 to 100 years and resided in about two dozen US areas. Generated by immunoSEQ multiplex PCR, the TCRdb table keeps only in-frame clones and is missing some. The sample contains about 310,000 clones, about 90% of which appear only once. The CDR3 consists of 13 residues. Losses at the gene ends were 5 bases for V and 3 bases for J; bases not matched to a gene: 1. The rearrangement uses TRBV12-3 or TRBV12-4 and TRBJ1-2, with 9 bases fitting TRBD1. Source material: PBMCs or T cells enriched from blood (not recorded which). This clonotype originated in a woman aged 18 to 35 with acute COVID-19. CDR3 in DNA: TGTGCCAGCAGTGACAGGGGGTACTATGGCTACACCTTC. This encodes CASSDRGYYGYTF.